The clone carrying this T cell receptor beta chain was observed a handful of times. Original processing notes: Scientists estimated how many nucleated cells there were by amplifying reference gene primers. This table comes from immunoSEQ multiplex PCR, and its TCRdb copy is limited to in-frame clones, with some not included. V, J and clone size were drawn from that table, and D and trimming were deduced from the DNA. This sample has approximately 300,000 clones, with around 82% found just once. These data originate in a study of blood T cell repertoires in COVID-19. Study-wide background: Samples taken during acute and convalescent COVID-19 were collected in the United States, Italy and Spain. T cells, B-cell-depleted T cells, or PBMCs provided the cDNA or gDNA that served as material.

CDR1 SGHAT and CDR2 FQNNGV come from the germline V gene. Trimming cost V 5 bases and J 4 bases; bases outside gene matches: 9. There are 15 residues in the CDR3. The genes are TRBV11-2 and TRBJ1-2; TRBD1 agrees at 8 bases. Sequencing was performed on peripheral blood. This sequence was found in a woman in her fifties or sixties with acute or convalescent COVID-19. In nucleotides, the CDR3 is TGTGCCAGCAGCAGCCGGACAGGGATTTCCTATGGCTACACCTTC. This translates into CASSSRTGISYGYTF.